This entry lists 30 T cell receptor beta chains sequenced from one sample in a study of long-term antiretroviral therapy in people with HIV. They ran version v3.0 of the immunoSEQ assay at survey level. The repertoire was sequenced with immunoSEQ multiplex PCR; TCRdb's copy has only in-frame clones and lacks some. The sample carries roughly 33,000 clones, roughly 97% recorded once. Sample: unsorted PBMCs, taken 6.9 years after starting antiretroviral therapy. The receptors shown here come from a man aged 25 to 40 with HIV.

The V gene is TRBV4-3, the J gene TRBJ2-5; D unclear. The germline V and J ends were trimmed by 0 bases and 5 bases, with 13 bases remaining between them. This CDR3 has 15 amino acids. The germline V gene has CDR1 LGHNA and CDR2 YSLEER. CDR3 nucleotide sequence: TGCGCCAGCAGCCAAGAGCCACGCTCCCCCGAGACCCAGTACTTC. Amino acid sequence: CASSQEPRSPETQYF.

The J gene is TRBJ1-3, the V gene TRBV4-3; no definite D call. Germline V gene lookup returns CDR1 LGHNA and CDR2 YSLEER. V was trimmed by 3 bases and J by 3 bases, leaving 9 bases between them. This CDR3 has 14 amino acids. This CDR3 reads CASSHTGVGNTIYF. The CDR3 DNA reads TGCGCCAGCAGCCATACCGGGGTTGGAAACACCATATATTTT.

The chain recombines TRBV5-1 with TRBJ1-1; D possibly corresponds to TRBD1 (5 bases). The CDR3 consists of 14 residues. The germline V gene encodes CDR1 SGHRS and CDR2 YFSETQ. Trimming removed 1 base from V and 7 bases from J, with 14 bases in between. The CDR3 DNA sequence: TGCGCCAGCAGCTTGAATATAGGGGATAATGAAGCTTTCTTT. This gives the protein CASSLNIGDNEAFF.

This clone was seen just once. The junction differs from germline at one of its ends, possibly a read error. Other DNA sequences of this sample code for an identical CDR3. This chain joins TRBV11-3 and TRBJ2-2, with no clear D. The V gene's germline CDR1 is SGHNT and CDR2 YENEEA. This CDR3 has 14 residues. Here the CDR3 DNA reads TGTGCCAGCAGCCTAGATCCCCACACCGGGGAGCTGTTTTTT. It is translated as CASSLDPHTGELFF.

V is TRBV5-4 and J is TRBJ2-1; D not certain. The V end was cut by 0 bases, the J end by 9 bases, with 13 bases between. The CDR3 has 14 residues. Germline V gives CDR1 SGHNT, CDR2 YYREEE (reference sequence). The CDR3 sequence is CASSLVLSNREQFF. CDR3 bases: TGTGCCAGCAGCTTGGTTCTTTCAAATCGTGAGCAGTTCTTC.

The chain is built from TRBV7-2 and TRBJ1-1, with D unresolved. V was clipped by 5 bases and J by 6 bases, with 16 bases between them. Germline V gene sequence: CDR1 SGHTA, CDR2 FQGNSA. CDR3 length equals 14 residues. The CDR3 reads CASSQGRGLPEAFF. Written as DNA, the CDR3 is TGTGCCAGCAGCCAAGGCCGGGGTTTACCTGAAGCTTTCTTT.

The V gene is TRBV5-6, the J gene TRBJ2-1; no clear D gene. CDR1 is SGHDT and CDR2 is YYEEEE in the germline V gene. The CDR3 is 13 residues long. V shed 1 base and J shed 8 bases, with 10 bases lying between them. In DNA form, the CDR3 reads TGTGCCAGCAGCTTGCTTTTATTCTATGAGCAGTTCTTC. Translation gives CASSLLLFYEQFF.

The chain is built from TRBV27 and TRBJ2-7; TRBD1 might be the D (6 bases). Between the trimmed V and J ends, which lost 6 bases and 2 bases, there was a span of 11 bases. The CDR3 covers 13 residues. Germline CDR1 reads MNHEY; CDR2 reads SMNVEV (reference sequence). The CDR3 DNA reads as TGTGCCAGCAGAGGAGGACAGACCTACGAGCAGTACTTC. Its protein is CASRGGQTYEQYF.

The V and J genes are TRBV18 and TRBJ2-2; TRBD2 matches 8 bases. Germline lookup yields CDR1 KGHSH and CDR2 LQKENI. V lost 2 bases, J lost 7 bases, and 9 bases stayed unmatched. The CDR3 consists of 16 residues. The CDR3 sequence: CASSPRSGRSGGELFF. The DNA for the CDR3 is TGTGCCAGCTCACCAAGGAGCGGGAGATCGGGCGGGGAGCTGTTTTTT. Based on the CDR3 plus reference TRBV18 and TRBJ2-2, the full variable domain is NAGVMQNPRHLVRRRGQEARLRCSPMKGHSHVYWYRQLPEEGLKFMVYLQKENIIDESGMPKERFSAEFPKEGPSILRIQQVVRGDSAAYFCASSPRSGRSGGELFFGEGSRLTVL.

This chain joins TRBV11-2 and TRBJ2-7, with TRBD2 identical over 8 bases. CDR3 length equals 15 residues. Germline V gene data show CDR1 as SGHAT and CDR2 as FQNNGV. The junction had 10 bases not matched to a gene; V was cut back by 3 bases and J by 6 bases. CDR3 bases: TGTGCCAGCAGCTTGGCTAGCGGGTTACCTCTCGAGCAGTACTTC. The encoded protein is CASSLASGLPLEQYF.

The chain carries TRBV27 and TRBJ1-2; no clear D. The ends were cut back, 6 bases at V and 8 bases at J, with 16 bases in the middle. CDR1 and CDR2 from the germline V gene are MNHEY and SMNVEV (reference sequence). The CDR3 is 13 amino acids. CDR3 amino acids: CASSSPGSGGYTF. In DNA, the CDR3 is TGTGCCAGCAGCTCTCCGGGCTCAGGAGGCTACACCTTC.

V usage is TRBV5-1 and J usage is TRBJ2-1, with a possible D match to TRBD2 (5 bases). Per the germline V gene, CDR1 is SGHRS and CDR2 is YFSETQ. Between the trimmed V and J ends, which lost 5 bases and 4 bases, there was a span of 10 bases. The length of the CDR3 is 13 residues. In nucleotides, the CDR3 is TGCGCCAGCAGAGGACTCATGTACAATGAGCAGTTCTTC. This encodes CASRGLMYNEQFF.

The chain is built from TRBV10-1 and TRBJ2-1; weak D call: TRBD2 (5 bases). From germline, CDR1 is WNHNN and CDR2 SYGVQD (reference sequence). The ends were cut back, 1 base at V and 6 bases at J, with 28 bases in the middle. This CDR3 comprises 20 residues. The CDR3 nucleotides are TGCGCCAGCAGTGAGTGGGAAACTAGTCATCCTGGGGTAGCTTGCAATGAGCAGTTCTTC. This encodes CASSEWETSHPGVACNEQFF.

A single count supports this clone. CDR3 DNA sequence: TGCGCCAGCAGCTTGATAGGGGGCCCACCAGATACGCAGTATTTT. Translation gives CASSLIGGPPDTQYF. The J gene is TRBJ2-3, the V gene TRBV5-1, with 7 bases aligning to TRBD1. J lost 4 bases, V lost 1 base, and 6 bases had no gene match. Per the germline V gene, CDR1 is SGHRS and CDR2 is YFSETQ. The CDR3 sequence is 15 residues long. Together with reference TRBV5-1 and TRBJ2-3, the CDR3 gives the full variable domain: KAGVTQTPRYLIKTRGQQVTLSCSPISGHRSVSWYQQTPGQGLQFLFEYFSETQRNKGNFPGRFSGRQFSNSRSEMNVSTLELGDSALYLCASSLIGGPPDTQYFGPGTRLTVL.

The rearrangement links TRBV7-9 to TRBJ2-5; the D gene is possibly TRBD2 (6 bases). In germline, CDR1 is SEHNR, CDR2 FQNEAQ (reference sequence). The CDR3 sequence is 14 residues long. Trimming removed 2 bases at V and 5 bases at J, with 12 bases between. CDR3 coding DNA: TGTGCCAGCAGCTTAATCCGGGAGCGGGAGACCCAGTACTTC. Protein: CASSLIRERETQYF.

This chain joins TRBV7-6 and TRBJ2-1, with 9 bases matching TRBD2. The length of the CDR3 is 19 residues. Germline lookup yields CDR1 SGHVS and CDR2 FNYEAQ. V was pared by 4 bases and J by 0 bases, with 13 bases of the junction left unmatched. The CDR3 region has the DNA TGTGCCAGCAGCTCCTCCGGGACTAGCATCTTGAGCTCCTACAATGAGCAGTTCTTC. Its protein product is CASSSSGTSILSSYNEQFF.

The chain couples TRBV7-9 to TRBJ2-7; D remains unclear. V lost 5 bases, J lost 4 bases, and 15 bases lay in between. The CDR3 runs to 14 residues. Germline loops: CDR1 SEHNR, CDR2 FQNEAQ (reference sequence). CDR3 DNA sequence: TGTGCCAGCAGCGCCTCCGCGGCACCTTACGAGCAGTACTTC. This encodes CASSASAAPYEQYF. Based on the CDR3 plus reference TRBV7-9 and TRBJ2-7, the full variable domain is DTGVSQNPRHKITKRGQNVTFRCDPISEHNRLYWYRQTLGQGPEFLTYFQNEAQLEKSRLLSDRFSAERPKGSFSTLEIQRTEQGDSAMYLCASSASAAPYEQYFGPGTRLTVT.

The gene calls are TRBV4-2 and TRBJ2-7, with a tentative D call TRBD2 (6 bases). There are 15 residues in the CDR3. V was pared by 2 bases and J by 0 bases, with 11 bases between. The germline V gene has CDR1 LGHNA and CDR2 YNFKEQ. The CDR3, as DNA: TGTGCCAGCAGCCAAATAGCGGCCAGCTCCTACGAGCAGTACTTC. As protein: CASSQIAASSYEQYF.

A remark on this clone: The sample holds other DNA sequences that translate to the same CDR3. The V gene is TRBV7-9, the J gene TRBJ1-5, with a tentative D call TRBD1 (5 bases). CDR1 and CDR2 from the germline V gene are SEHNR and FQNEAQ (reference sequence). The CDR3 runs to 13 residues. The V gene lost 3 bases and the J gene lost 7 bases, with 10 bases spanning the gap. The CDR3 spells CASSLVGDQPQHF. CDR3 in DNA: TGTGCCAGCAGCTTGGTTGGGGACCAGCCCCAGCATTTT.

The CDR3 sequence: CASRVGGSSYEQYF. CDR3 nucleotides: TGTGCCAGCAGAGTAGGCGGAAGCTCCTACGAGCAGTACTTC. The genes are TRBV6-1 and TRBJ2-7; D is ambiguous. This CDR3 has 14 residues. Trimming stripped 6 bases from V and 0 bases from J, with 12 bases between. Germline V lookup: CDR1 MNHNS, CDR2 SASEGT.

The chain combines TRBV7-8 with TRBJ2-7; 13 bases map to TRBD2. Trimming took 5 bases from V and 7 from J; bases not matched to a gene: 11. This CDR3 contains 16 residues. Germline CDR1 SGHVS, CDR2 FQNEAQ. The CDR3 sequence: CASSGGGLAGAGEQYF. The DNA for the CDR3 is TGTGCCAGCAGCGGAGGTGGACTAGCGGGAGCGGGGGAGCAGTACTTC.

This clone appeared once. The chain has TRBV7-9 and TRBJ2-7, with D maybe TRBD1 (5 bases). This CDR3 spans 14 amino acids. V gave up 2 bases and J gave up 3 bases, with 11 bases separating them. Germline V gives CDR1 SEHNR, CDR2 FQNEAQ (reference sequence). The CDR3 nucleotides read TGTGCCAGCAGCTTATCCCTGACAGACTACGAGCAGTACTTC. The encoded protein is CASSLSLTDYEQYF.

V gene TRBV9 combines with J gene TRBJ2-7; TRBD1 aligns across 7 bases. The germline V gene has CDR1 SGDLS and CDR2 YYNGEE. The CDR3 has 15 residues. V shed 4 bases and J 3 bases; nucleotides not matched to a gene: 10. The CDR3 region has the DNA TGTGCCAGCAGCACCCTAGAGGGGGCAATCTACGAGCAGTACTTC. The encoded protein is CASSTLEGAIYEQYF. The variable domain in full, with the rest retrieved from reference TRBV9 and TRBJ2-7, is DSGVTQTPKHLITATGQRVTLRCSPRSGDLSVYWYQQSLDQGLQFLIQYYNGEERAKGNILERFSAQQFPDLHSELNLSSLELGDSALYFCASSTLEGAIYEQYFGPGTRLTVT.

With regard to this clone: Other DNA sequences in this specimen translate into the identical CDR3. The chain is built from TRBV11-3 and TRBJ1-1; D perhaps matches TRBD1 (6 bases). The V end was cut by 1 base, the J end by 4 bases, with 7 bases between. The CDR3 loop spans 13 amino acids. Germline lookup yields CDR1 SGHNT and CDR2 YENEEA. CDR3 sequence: CASSLGTATEAFF. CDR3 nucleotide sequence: TGTGCCAGCAGCTTAGGGACAGCCACTGAAGCTTTCTTT.

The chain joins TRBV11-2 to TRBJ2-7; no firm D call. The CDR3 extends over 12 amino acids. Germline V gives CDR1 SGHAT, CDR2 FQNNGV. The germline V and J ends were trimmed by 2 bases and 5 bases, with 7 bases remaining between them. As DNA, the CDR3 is TGTGCCAGCAGCTTACCGGACGACGAGCAGTACTTC. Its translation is CASSLPDDEQYF.

CDR3 sequence (DNA): TGTGCCAGCAGCTCCATAACTGTCTACACTGAAGCTTTCTTT. As protein: CASSSITVYTEAFF. The gene calls are TRBV5-6 and TRBJ1-1; D remains unclear. Germline values: CDR1 SGHDT, CDR2 YYEEEE. There are 14 residues in the CDR3. With 3 bases removed from V and 3 bases from J, the gap between germline ends came to 12 bases.

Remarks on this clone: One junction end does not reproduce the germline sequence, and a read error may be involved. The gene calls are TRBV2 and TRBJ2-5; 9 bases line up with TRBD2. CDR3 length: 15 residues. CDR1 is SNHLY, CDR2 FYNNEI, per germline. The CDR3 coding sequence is TGTGTCAGCAGTGAAGGCGGGGGGGCTGGGGAGACCCAGTACTTC. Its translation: CVSSEGGGAGETQYF.

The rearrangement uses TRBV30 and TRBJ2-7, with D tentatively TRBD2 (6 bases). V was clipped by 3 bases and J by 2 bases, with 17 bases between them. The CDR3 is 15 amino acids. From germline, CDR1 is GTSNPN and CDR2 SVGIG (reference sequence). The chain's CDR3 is CAWSGGVSGPYEQYF. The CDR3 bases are TGTGCCTGGAGCGGGGGTGTCTCCGGTCCCTACGAGCAGTACTTC.

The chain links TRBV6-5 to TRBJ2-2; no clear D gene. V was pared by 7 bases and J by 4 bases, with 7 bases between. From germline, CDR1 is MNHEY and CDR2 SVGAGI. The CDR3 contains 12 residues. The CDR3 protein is CASNVGTGELFF. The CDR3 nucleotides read TGTGCCAGCAATGTGGGCACCGGGGAGCTGTTTTTT.

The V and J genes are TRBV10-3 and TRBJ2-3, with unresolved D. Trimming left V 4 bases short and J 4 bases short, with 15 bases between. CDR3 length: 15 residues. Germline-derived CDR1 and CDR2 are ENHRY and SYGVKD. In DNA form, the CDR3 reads TGTGCCATCAGTGTTGGAACAGTTCGGGCAGATACGCAGTATTTT. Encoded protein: CAISVGTVRADTQYF.